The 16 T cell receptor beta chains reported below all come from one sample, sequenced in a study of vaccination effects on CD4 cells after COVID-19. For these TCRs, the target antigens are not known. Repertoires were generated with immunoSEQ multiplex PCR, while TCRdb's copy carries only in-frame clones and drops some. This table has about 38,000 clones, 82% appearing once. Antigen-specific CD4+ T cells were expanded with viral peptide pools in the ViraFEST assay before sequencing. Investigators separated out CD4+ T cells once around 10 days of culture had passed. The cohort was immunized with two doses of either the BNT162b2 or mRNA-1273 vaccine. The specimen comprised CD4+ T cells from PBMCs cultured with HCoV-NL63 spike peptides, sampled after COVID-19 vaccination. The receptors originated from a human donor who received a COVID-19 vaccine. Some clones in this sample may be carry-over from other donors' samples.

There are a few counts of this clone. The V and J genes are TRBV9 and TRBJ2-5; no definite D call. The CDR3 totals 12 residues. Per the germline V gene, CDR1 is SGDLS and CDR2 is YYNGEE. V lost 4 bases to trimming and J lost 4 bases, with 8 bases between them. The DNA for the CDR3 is TGTGCCAGCAGCCCCAACTTAGAGACCCAGTACTTC. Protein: CASSPNLETQYF.

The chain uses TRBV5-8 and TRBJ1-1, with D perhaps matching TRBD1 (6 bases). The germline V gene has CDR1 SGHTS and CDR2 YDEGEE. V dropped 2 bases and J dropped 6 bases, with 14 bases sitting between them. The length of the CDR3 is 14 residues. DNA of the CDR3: TGTGCCAGCAGCTTCTACCGAGGACAGTCTGAAGCTTTCTTT. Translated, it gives CASSFYRGQSEAFF.

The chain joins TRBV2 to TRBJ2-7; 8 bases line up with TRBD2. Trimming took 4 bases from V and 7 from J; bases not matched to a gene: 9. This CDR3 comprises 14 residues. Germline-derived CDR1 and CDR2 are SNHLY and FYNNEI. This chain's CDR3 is CASSGRGASREQYV. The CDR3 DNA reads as TGTGCCAGCAGTGGGCGGGGGGCGTCCCGGGAGCAGTACGTC.

This CDR3 is CSVGGQGEKLFF. The CDR3 nucleotides are TGCAGCGTGGGGGGACAGGGTGAAAAACTGTTTTTT. The chain has TRBV29-1 and TRBJ1-4; 9 bases line up with TRBD1. The CDR3 is 12 amino acids. V was pared by 6 bases and J by 7 bases, with 3 bases of the junction left unmatched. Germline V gene data show CDR1 as SQVTM and CDR2 as ANQGSEA.

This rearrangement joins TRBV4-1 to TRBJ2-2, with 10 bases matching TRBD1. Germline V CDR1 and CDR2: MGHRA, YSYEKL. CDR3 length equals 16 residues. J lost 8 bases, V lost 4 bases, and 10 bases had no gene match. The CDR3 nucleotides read TGCGCCAGCAGCCCTGGACCGGGACAGGGGTCAGGGGAGCTGTTTTTT. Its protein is CASSPGPGQGSGELFF.

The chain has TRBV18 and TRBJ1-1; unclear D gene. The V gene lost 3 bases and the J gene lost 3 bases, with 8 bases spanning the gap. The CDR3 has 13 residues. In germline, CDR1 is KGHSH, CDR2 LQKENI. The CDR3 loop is CASSPHADTEAFF. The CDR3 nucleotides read TGTGCCAGCTCACCCCATGCAGACACTGAAGCTTTCTTT.

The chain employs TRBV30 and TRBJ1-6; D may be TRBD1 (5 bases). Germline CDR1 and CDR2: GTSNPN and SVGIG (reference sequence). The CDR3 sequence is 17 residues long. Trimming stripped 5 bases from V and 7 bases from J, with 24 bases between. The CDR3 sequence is CAWDPIRGSMGNSPLHF. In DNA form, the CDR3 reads TGTGCCTGGGACCCGATCCGGGGCTCGATGGGAAATTCACCCCTCCACTTT.

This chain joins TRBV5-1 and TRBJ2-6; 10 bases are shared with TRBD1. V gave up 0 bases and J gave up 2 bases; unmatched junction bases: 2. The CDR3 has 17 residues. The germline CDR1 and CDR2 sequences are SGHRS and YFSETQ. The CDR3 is CASSLEGTGAGANVLTF. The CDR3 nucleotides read TGCGCCAGCAGCTTGGAGGGGACAGGGGCTGGGGCCAACGTCCTGACTTTC. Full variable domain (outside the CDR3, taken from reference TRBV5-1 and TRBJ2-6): KAGVTQTPRYLIKTRGQQVTLSCSPISGHRSVSWYQQTPGQGLQFLFEYFSETQRNKGNFPGRFSGRQFSNSRSEMNVSTLELGDSALYLCASSLEGTGAGANVLTFGAGSRLTVL.

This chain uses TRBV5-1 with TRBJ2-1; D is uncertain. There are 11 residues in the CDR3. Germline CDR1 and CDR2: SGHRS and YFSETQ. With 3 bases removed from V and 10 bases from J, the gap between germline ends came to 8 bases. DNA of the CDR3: TGCGCCAGCAGCTCTGGCCGGGAGCAGTTCTTC. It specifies CASSSGREQFF.

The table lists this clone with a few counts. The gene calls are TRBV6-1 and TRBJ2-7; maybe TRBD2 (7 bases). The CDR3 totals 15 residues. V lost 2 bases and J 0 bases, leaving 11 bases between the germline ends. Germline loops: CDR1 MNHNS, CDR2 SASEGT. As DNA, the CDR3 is TGTGCCAGCAGTGAAAGGGGGGGCAGCTCCTACGAGCAGTACGTC. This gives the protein CASSERGGSSYEQYV.

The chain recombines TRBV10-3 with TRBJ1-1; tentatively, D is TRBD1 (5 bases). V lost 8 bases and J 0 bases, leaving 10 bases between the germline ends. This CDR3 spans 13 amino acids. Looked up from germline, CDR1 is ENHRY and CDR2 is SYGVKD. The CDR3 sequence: CAISGQVNTEAFF. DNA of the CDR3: TGTGCCATCTCAGGGCAAGTGAACACTGAAGCTTTCTTT.

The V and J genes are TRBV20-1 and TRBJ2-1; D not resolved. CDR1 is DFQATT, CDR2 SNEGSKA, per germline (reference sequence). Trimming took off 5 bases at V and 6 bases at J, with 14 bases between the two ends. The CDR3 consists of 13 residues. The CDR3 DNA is TGCAGTGCTCGTGAGACAAGGGTCAATGAGCAGTTCTTC. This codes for CSARETRVNEQFF.

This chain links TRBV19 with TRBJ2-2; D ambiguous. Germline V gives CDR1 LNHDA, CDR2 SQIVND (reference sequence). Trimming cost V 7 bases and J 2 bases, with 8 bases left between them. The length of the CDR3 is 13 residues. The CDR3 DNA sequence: TGTGCCAGTAATAGGGAAAACACCGGGGAGCTGTTTTTT. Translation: CASNRENTGELFF.

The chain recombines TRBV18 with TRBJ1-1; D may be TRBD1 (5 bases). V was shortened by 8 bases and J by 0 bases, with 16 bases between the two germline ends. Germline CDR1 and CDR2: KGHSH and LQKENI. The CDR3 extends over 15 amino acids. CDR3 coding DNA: TGTGCCAGCCCTCGAGAGGGGAACATGAACACTGAAGCTTTCTTT. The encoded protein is CASPREGNMNTEAFF.

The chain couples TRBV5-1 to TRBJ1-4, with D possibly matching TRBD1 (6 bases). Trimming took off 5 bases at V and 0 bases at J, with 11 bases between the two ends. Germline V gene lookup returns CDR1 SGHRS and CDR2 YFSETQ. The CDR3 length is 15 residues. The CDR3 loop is CASRFRGATNEKLFF. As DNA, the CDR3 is TGCGCCAGCAGATTCAGGGGCGCAACTAATGAAAAACTGTTTTTT.

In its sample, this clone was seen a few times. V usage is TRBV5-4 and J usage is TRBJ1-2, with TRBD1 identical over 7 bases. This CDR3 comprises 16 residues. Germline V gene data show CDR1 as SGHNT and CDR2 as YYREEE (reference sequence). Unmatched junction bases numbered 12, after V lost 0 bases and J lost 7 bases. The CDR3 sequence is CASSLGLGGFLGGYTF. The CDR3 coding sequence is TGTGCCAGCAGCTTGGGTCTAGGGGGCTTTTTAGGTGGCTACACCTTC. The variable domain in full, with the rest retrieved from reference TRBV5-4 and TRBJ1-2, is ETGVTQSPTHLIKTRGQQVTLRCSSQSGHNTVSWYQQALGQGPQFIFQYYREEENGRGNFPPRFSGLQFPNYSSELNVNALELDDSALYLCASSLGLGGFLGGYTFGSGTRLTVV.